This record concerns one TCR beta chain sequence. This clonotype was counted ten times or more. What antigen it recognizes has not been identified. Base qualities were left out, and no much larger clone turns up one base away. Ophthalmopathy patients had moderately to severely active disease, with a Clinical Activity Score of 3 or more, a NOSPECS grade of 4 or more, and a disease duration of less than 3 months. Exclusion was applied to patients with uncontrolled infections, other autoimmune diseases, pregnancy or lactation. Diagnoses relied on clinical symptoms, serum thyroxine and TRAb, thyroid ultrasound and orbital computed tomography. PBMCs were separated from roughly 10 ml of fresh peripheral blood using Ficoll-Paque density gradient centrifugation. Trizol reagent was used to extract total RNA, and RNA quality was then checked on an Agilent 2100 Bioanalyzer. The sample originates from a study of T cells in Graves' hyperthyroidism and ophthalmopathy (dated by TCRdb to between 2018 and 2020). With regard to the full study: Peripheral blood was sampled at the time of initial diagnosis, prior to any treatment. TCR V-J signatures able to tell the groups apart were searched for in a discovery cohort of about a hundred patients, of whom more than 40 had Graves' ophthalmopathy and more than 55 had stable Graves' hyperthyroidism. Whether ophthalmopathy could be predicted prospectively was tested in an independent validation cohort made up of 18 to 20 hyperthyroidism patients plus 17 patients who later progressed to ophthalmopathy. The 100 or so discovery patients were divided at random into training and test sets in a 7:3 ratio. The study also compared thyroid tissue and blood T-cell repertoires from more than 5 Graves' hyperthyroidism patients. After sampling, hyperthyroidism patients received methimazole starting at 30 mg daily, and ophthalmopathy patients received high-dose intravenous methylprednisolone. TCR Vbeta CDR3 sequencing of 120 to 150 peripheral blood samples (approximately 44 ophthalmopathy, 75 or so hyperthyroidism and 17 progressor patients) is reported in the paper.

Here is what the overall study found, with its caveats: Sample size was not statistically predetermined, and investigators were not blinded to group allocation. A model built on a 13 V-J signature distinguished ophthalmopathy from stable hyperthyroidism, reaching around 88% sensitivity and about 81% specificity in cross-validation and 80%/75% in testing. Most expanded thyroid clonotypes (frequency above 0.001) were also detected in blood, suggesting blood repertoires may reflect thyroid immune responses. During validation, the model predicted progression to ophthalmopathy a median of approximately six months ahead of onset, with almost 71% sensitivity and less than 85% specificity.

The cysteine opens and the phenylalanine closes a CDR3 of 15 amino acids. Just CDR3 DNA is preserved here, 45 bases in frame from base 1. V and J are trimmed by 6 bases and 1 base, and the gene matches miss 4 bases of the junction. CDR1 and CDR2 are read off the germline V gene (reference sequence) as LNHDA and SQIVND. The TCR beta CDR3 regions were amplified from RNA transcripts. For the first round of RT-PCR on the TCR CDR3, the HTBI primer set was used together with the Qiagen OneStep RT-PCR kit. Libraries were constructed in a second round of multiplex PCR, after which size selection and purification were carried out. Paired-end sequencing of the libraries was performed with 100 bp reads on an Illumina HiSeq2000. Per the authors' processing: SOAPnuke was used to process the raw data, with reads discarded if the reads contained adapters or uncalled bases, had a mean Phred below 15, or lacked an exact constant-primer or identifier match. COPE v1.2.5 was used to merge the high-quality paired reads, and each unique nucleotide sequence was defined as a clonotype. MiTCR v1.1 was used to align clonotypes to the IMGT TRBV, TRBD and TRBJ reference segments. Analysis was restricted to V-J combinations with a frequency above 0.0001, which covered about 99% of repertoires. A TCS score was defined as the ratio of F50 (clonal expansion) to E x V (chaos), with BLOSUM62-based TCRdist applied between CDR3 peptides within each V-J. Welch's t-statistics and random forest reduced around 550 V-J features to roughly 13, which were used in a naive Bayes classifier (R e1071). TCRdb took the public reads, trimmed them with fastp at Q25, ran MiXCR for clone calling and kept in-frame beta chains. Rows merge per CDR3 protein into single entries with the most common DNA and genes. The V and J calls reflect TCRdb's pipeline rather than the authors' work. For this sample there are some 50,000 distinct CDR3 sequences; approximately 52% appear just once. Together, the top ten hold roughly 9.7% of the sample.

This TCR was sampled from a woman aged 45-59 years with Graves' ophthalmopathy. The sample taken for sequencing was blood. Recombination joined TRBV19 with TRBJ1-5; the junction holds 9 bases that match TRBD1. This receptor carries the CDR3 CASSKDRGSNQPQHF. The base sequence is TGTGCCAGTAGCAAGGACAGGGGAAGCAATCAGCCCCAGCATTTT.